This T cell receptor beta chain was retrieved from a study of cytomegalovirus exposure and HLA in healthy donors. Study conclusions and caveats: The study flagged about 150 TCR beta chains as cytomegalovirus-associated.

Germline loops: CDR1 LGHNA, CDR2 YSLEER. The CDR3 covers 17 residues. Trimming pared 0 bases from V and 0 bases from J, leaving 11 bases between. Both 60 Vbeta primers and 13 Jbeta primers went into the PCR. Sequencing was performed with immunoSEQ multiplex PCR; in TCRdb, only in-frame clones are kept and a portion is missing. The sample holds tens of thousands of clones. This clone is classed as medium-sized (0.01 to 0.1%) by frequency. Antigen unknown. This TCR was recovered from a woman aged 55 to 70 in good health and CMV-seropositive. The sample was PBMCs. The chain has TRBV4-3 and TRBJ2-2; the D gene is possibly TRBD1 (5 bases). The CDR3 is CASSQDGGAANTGELFF. Written as DNA, the CDR3 is TGCGCCAGCAGCCAAGATGGTGGGGCCGCGAACACCGGGGAGCTGTTTTTT.